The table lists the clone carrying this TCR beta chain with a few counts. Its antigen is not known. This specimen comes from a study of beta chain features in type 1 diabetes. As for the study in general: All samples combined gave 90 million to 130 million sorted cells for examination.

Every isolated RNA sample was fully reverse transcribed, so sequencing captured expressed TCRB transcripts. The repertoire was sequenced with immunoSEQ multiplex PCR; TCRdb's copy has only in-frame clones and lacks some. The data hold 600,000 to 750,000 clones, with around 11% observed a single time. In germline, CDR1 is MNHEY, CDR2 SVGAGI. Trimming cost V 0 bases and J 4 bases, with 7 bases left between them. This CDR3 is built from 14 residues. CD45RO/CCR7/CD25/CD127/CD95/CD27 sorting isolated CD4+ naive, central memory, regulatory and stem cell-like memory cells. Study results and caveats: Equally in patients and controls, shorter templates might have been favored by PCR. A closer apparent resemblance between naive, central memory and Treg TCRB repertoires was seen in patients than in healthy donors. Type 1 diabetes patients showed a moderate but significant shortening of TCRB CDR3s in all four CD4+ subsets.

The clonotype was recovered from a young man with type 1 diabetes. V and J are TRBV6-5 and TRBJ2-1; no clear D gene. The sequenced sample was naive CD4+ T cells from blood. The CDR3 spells CASSYSGIYNEQFF. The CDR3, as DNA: TGTGCCAGCAGTTACTCTGGCATTTACAATGAGCAGTTCTTC.